Listed below are T cell receptor beta chains from one sample, sequenced in a study of shared clonotypes between healthy human individuals. This table comes from immunoSEQ multiplex PCR, and its TCRdb copy is limited to in-frame clones, with some not included. The table shows some 660,000 clones, with less than 80% occurring only once. The specimen sequenced was memory CD4+ T cells sorted from blood. Receptors originate from a woman in her 30s in good health. Both conserved end residues are part of each CDR3. The D gene is left open where the match is weak. A row's size may be missing; if present it is once, few, many or a size class.

abundance,v_gene,d_gene,j_gene,CDR3nt,CDR3aa
.,TRBV7-9,.,TRBJ1-1,TGTGCCAGCCGACCGGGGGTCAGTGGGGGCATGAACACTGAAGCTTTCTTT,CASRPGVSGGMNTEAFF
once,TRBV2,.,TRBJ1-2,TGTGCCAGCAGTGCTACTTCAGGTATTGGGAACTATGGCTACACCTTC,CASSATSGIGNYGYTF
.,TRBV6-6,.,TRBJ1-3,TGTGCCAGCAGTACCGGGGTAGGCTCTGGAAACACCATATATTTT,CASSTGVGSGNTIYF
.,TRBV13,.,TRBJ2-7,TGTGCCAGCAGCGCCCCGAACACGTACGAGCAGTACTTC,CASSAPNTYEQYF
.,TRBV11-2,.,TRBJ2-7,TGTGCCAGCAGCTTAAGAAACGAGCAGTACTTC,CASSLRNEQYF
few,TRBV2,.,TRBJ2-7,TGTGCCAGCACTGGGGAATTCGGCTACGAGCAGTACTTC,CASTGEFGYEQYF
.,TRBV4-1,TRBD2,TRBJ2-1,TGCGCCAGCAGCCAAGAATCGTCGACTAGCGGGAAAAAGGATGAGCAGTTCTTC,CASSQESSTSGKKDEQFF
.,TRBV6-1,.,TRBJ2-4,TGTGCCAGCAGTGATCCAGGGTGGAGTGTAAACATTCAGTACTTC,CASSDPGWSVNIQYF
.,TRBV11-2,.,TRBJ2-7,TGTGCCAGCAGCTTTCCCGACTCCTACGAGCAGTACTTC,CASSFPDSYEQYF
.,TRBV19,TRBD2,TRBJ2-5,TGTGCCAGTAGGCGGACTAGTACCCAATGGGAGACCCAGTACTTC,CASRRTSTQWETQYF
.,TRBV28,TRBD1,TRBJ2-1,TGTGCCAGCAGTACGACAGGGCAGAGGCGTAATGAGCAGTTCTTC,CASSTTGQRRNEQFF
once,TRBV5-1,TRBD2,TRBJ2-1,TGCGCCAGCAGCTTGCCGCTAGCGGGAGCGGTTGAGAATGAGCAGTTCTTC,CASSLPLAGAVENEQFF
many,TRBV5-1,TRBD2,TRBJ2-7,TGCGCCAGCAGCACTGGGACTAGCGGGGGCTCCTACGAGCAGTACTTC,CASSTGTSGGSYEQYF
.,TRBV28,TRBD1,TRBJ1-4,TGTGCCAGCAGTTTGACAGGGCGCGAAAAACTGTTTTTT,CASSLTGREKLFF
once,TRBV25-1,.,TRBJ2-7,TGTGCCAGCAGTGACAGAGTGGGGTACGAGCAGTACTTC,CASSDRVGYEQYF
.,TRBV20-1,.,TRBJ1-1,TGCACGTGGGGTCTTGGCACTGAAGCTTTCTTT,CTWGLGTEAFF
.,TRBV27,TRBD2,TRBJ2-7,TGTGCCAGCAGTTTGCTAGCGGGCCACGGTTACTACGAGCAGTACTTC,CASSLLAGHGYYEQYF
many,TRBV5-1,.,TRBJ2-1,TGCGCCAGCAGCTTGGACAGGGTGGATTACAATGAGCAGTTCTTC,CASSLDRVDYNEQFF
few,TRBV28,.,TRBJ1-2,TGTGCCAGCACGGCCGTGAACGAGGGCTACACCTTC,CASTAVNEGYTF
.,TRBV6-6,.,TRBJ2-7,TGTGCCAGCAGTTACGGACTCCCCGGGGACGAGCAGTACTTC,CASSYGLPGDEQYF
.,TRBV10-3,.,TRBJ2-7,TGTGCCATCAGTGAGGCCCACATCCTTCAGTACTTC,CAISEAHILQYF
.,TRBV6-1,TRBD1,TRBJ2-5,TGTGCCAGTAAGGGACAGGTGATTCAAGAGACCCAGTACTTC,CASKGQVIQETQYF
.,TRBV28,.,TRBJ1-2,TGTGCCAGCAGTCCATCAGGAGGGGGGGCACCCCTCTATGGCTACACCTTC,CASSPSGGGAPLYGYTF
.,TRBV7-7,TRBD2,TRBJ2-5,TGTGCCAGCACCCCCGCCAGGGAGGGGACCCAGTACTTC,CASTPAREGTQYF
.,TRBV6-1,.,TRBJ1-4,TGTGCCAGCAGGCCCCAGACGGGCGCGGCCGAAAAACTGTTTTTT,CASRPQTGAAEKLFF
once,TRBV5-1,TRBD2,TRBJ2-1,TGCGCCAGCGCCTACGCTAGCGGGTCTTACAATGAGCAGTTCTTC,CASAYASGSYNEQFF
.,TRBV13,.,TRBJ2-2,TGTGCCAGCAGCTTTTCTGCCGGGGAGCTGTTTTTT,CASSFSAGELFF
.,TRBV7-9,TRBD1,TRBJ2-7,TGTGCCAGCAGCGCGGGACAGGGCAGCTCCTACGAGCAGTACTTC,CASSAGQGSSYEQYF
many,TRBV6-1,TRBD1,TRBJ1-4,TGTGCCAGCAGTGCCGGGACAGGGGGTGGGGTAACTAATGAAAAACTGTTTTTT,CASSAGTGGGVTNEKLFF
once,TRBV2,.,TRBJ2-7,TGTGCCAGCACGAAGGGGGACCCAAACGAGCAGTACTTC,CASTKGDPNEQYF
.,TRBV10-3,.,TRBJ1-5,TGTGCCATCAGTGAGTCGAATGGTCAGCCCCAGCATTTT,CAISESNGQPQHF
.,TRBV5-1,TRBD2,TRBJ2-5,TGCGCCAGCAGCTTGGTGGGACTAGAAGGGGAGACCCAGTACTTC,CASSLVGLEGETQYF
once,TRBV6-5,.,TRBJ1-5,TGTGCCAGCAGTCAAATCACCGGGGATCCCCAGCATTTT,CASSQITGDPQHF
.,TRBV19,.,TRBJ2-3,TGTGCCAGTAGCGATCAGGGGCCTAGCGGACATACTAGCACAGATACGCAGTATTTT,CASSDQGPSGHTSTDTQYF
.,TRBV10-2,.,TRBJ1-5,TGCGCCATCGGGCGGGGGGAATTCCAGCCCCAGCATTTT,CAIGRGEFQPQHF
.,TRBV18,TRBD1,TRBJ2-7,TGTGCCAGCTCTCAACAGACAGGGCAAGCCTACGAGCAGTACTTC,CASSQQTGQAYEQYF
.,TRBV11-3,TRBD1,TRBJ2-2,TGTGCCAGCAGCGCACAGGGGGCAAACGGGGAGCTGTTTTTT,CASSAQGANGELFF
many,TRBV7-9,.,TRBJ2-3,TGTGCCAGCAGCTTAGGCGGGGAATCTAGCACAGATACGCAGTATTTT,CASSLGGESSTDTQYF
once,TRBV28,.,TRBJ2-7,TGTGCCAGCAGTGGTTGGGACTCAAGCTACGAGCAGTACTTC,CASSGWDSSYEQYF
few,TRBV14,TRBD2,TRBJ2-7,TGTGCCAGCAGCCAAATGGGACTAGCGGGCCCCGGCCACGAGCAGTACTTC,CASSQMGLAGPGHEQYF
.,TRBV5-1,TRBD1,TRBJ2-7,TGCGCCAGCAGCTTGGAAGGGGGCGCTAATCTACGAGGCGAGCAGTACTTC,CASSLEGGANLRGEQYF
.,TRBV6-1,.,TRBJ1-5,TGTGCCAGCAGTGAGTTTTCGTTGGGGGGCCGGACAGCCCAGCATTTT,CASSEFSLGGRTAQHF
.,TRBV11-2,.,TRBJ1-3,TGTGCCAGCAGCTTCGCAGGTACCTCTGGAAACACCATATATTTT,CASSFAGTSGNTIYF
once,TRBV30,.,TRBJ2-2,TGTGCCTGGAGTGTGCGGGTAGCTAACACCGGGGAGCTGTTTTTT,CAWSVRVANTGELFF
.,TRBV18,.,TRBJ1-1,TGTGCCAGCTCACCCCAGGGTCTGAACACTGAAGCTTTCTTT,CASSPQGLNTEAFF